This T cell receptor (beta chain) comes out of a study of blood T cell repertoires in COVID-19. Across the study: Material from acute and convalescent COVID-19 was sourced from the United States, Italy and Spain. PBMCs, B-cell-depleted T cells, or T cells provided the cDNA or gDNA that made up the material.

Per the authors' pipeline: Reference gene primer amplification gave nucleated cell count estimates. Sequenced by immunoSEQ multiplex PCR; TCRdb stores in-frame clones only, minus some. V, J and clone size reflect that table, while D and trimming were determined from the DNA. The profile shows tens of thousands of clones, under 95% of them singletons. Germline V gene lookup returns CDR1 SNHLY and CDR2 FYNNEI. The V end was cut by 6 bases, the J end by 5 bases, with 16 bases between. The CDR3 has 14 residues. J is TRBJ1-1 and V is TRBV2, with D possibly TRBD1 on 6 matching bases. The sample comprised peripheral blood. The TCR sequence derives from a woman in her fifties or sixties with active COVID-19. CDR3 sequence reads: CASRLAGARTEAFF. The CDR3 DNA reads TGTGCCAGCAGGTTGGCGGGGGCGCGGACTGAAGCTTTCTTT. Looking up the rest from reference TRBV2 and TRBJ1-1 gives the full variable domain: EPEVTQTPSHQVTQMGQEVILRCVPISNHLYFYWYRQILGQKVEFLVSFYNNEISEKSEIFDDQFSVERPDGSNFTLKIRSTKLEDSAMYFCASRLAGARTEAFFGQGTRLTVV.